The 3 T cell receptor beta chains in this list originate from one sample, sequenced in a study of CD8+CD57+ T cells in acquired aplastic anemia listed by TCRdb under 2018. Sequencer: Illumina HiSeq 2000. Genomic DNA served as template for TCR beta VDJ combination and CDR3 sequence profiling. TCRdb trimmed public reads at Q25 via fastp, called clones via MiXCR and kept in-frame beta chains. A single entry per CDR3 protein holds the most common genes and DNA from its merged rows. This sample lists 65,000 to 85,000 distinct CDR3 sequences; approximately 50% were detected once. Jointly, the top ten make up about 8.9% of the sample. The sequenced sample consisted of sorted CD4+, CD8+, or CD8+CD57+ T cells (not recorded which) from PBMCs. The source is a human donor in good health, serving as a control.

This chain uses TRBV7-7 with TRBJ2-5; D gene uncertain. Trimming took off 1 base at V and 5 bases at J, with 14 bases between the two ends. Germline V gene sequence: CDR1 SSHAT, CDR2 FNYEAQ (reference sequence). The CDR3 runs 15 residues. In nucleotides, the CDR3 is TGTGCCAGCAGCTTAGTGGTCGAGGCAGCCGAGACCCAGTACTTC. Translation: CASSLVVEAAETQYF.

This clonotype has ten or more counts. This sequence joins TRBV4-1 and TRBJ2-5; the D is unclear. This CDR3 is 16 amino acids long. Deletions cut 4 bases from V and 3 bases from J, with 18 bases between. Germline assignment: CDR1 MGHRA and CDR2 YSYEKL. CDR3 sequence reads: CASSPTRTSKEETQYF. CDR3 in DNA: TGCGCCAGCAGCCCGACAAGGACCTCCAAAGAAGAGACCCAGTACTTC.

This clonotype came up many times. This chain links TRBV14 with TRBJ2-5, with a possible D match to TRBD1 (5 bases). Germline V CDR1 and CDR2: SGHDN, FVKESK. The CDR3 loop spans 13 amino acids. Trimming pared 2 bases from V and 5 bases from J, leaving 9 bases between. CDR3 amino acids: CASSQWGFETQYF. The CDR3 DNA is TGTGCCAGCAGCCAATGGGGCTTTGAGACCCAGTACTTC. Supplemented by reference TRBV14 and TRBJ2-5, the full variable domain reads EAGVTQFPSHSVIEKGQTVTLRCDPISGHDNLYWYRRVMGKEIKFLLHFVKESKQDESGMPNNRFLAERTGGTYSTLKVQPAELEDSGVYFCASSQWGFETQYFGPGTRLLVL.